Shown below are 20 T cell receptor beta chains from a single sample sequenced in a study of shared clonotypes between healthy human individuals. Sequencing was performed with immunoSEQ multiplex PCR; in TCRdb, only in-frame clones are kept and a portion is missing. The data contain about 2.2 million clones, about 93% of them singletons. Naive CD8 cells lacked CD45RO, underwent positive selection for CCR7 and left out terminally differentiated effector memory CD45RA+ cells. The sample was naive CD8+ T cells from PBMCs. All receptors come from a man between 18 and 29 years old in good health. Some clones in this sample may be carry-over from other donors' samples.

The chain couples TRBV15 to TRBJ1-3, with TRBD1 as a possible D gene (5 bases). The CDR3 has 13 amino acids. The V end was cut by 5 bases, the J end by 3 bases, with 8 bases between. Germline CDR1 and CDR2: LNHNV and YYDKDF (reference sequence). The chain's CDR3 is CATSEGNGNTIYF. The CDR3 region has the DNA TGTGCCACCAGCGAGGGGAATGGAAACACCATATATTTT.

The chain employs TRBV28 and TRBJ2-7; the match to TRBD1 covers 9 bases. Germline lookup yields CDR1 MDHEN and CDR2 SYDVKM. This CDR3 has 13 residues. The J segment lost 11 bases and the V segment lost 5 bases, leaving 10 bases of the junction unmatched. CDR3 loop: CASSEQGARVKYF. DNA for the CDR3: TGTGCCAGCAGTGAACAGGGGGCGCGGGTAAAGTACTTC.

This clone was observed a single time. At the DNA level, this CDR3 is encoded by other sequences in the same sample as well. The V call is TRBV27, the J call TRBJ1-4; D gene unclear. This CDR3 has 14 amino acids. Germline V gene data show CDR1 as MNHEY and CDR2 as SMNVEV (reference sequence). Trimming left V 4 bases short and J 0 bases short, with 6 bases between. The CDR3, as DNA: TGTGCCAGCAGTTCTCTGGCAACTAATGAAAAACTGTTTTTT. Protein product: CASSSLATNEKLFF.

The chain combines TRBV6-5 with TRBJ2-7, with TRBD2 identical over 7 bases. The CDR3 runs 13 residues. CDR1 is MNHEY and CDR2 is SVGAGI in the germline V gene. The V and J ends lost 4 bases and 1 base, in that order; junction bases with no gene match: 1. CDR3 amino acids: CASSWGGSYEQYF. CDR3 DNA sequence: TGTGCCAGCAGTTGGGGGGGGTCCTACGAGCAGTACTTC.

The genes are TRBV4-3 and TRBJ1-2, with D possibly being TRBD1 (6 bases). The CDR3 covers 14 residues. V gave up 0 bases and J gave up 5 bases, with 10 bases separating them. CDR1 and CDR2 (germline): LGHNA, YSLEER. Written as DNA, the CDR3 is TGCGCCAGCAGCCAAGATTGGGGGGCTTATGGCTACACCTTC. Translation gives CASSQDWGAYGYTF.

The V and J genes are TRBV29-1 and TRBJ2-2; 7 nucleotides line up with TRBD1. There are 13 residues in the CDR3. Germline-derived CDR1 and CDR2 are SQVTM and ANQGSEA. Trimming took 7 bases from V and 5 from J; bases not matched to a gene: 7. The CDR3 sequence is CSARQGPTGELFF. The CDR3 nucleotides read TGCAGCGCACGACAGGGACCTACCGGGGAGCTGTTTTTT.

The rearrangement joins TRBV7-9 to TRBJ2-1, with 8 bases lining up with TRBD2. V trimming: 5 bases; J trimming: 2 bases; junction bases outside the gene matches: 8. CDR3 length: 16 residues. Germline V lookup: CDR1 SEHNR, CDR2 FQNEAQ (reference sequence). CDR3 sequence: CASSTRTSRTYNEQFF. Here the CDR3 DNA reads TGTGCCAGCAGCACCAGGACTAGCAGAACCTACAATGAGCAGTTCTTC.

The chain is built from TRBV6-5 and TRBJ2-1, with 9 bases lining up with TRBD1. The germline V gene has CDR1 MNHEY and CDR2 SVGAGI. This CDR3 contains 13 residues. The junction had 5 bases not matched to a gene; V was cut back by 6 bases and J by 8 bases. Here the CDR3 reads CASRDRGSDEQFF. The DNA for the CDR3 is TGTGCCAGCAGGGACAGGGGATCGGATGAGCAGTTCTTC.

The chain combines TRBV5-6 with TRBJ2-5, with D maybe TRBD1 (6 bases). Deletions cut 1 base from V and 5 bases from J, with 12 bases between. CDR3 length: 14 amino acids. From germline, CDR1 is SGHDT and CDR2 YYEEEE. CDR3 in DNA: TGTGCCAGCAGCTTGATCAGGGGCAGGGAGACCCAGTACTTC. Its translation is CASSLIRGRETQYF.

This clone was counted a single time. V gene TRBV10-3 combines with J gene TRBJ1-4; possible D gene TRBD1, 5 bases. Germline CDR1 ENHRY, CDR2 SYGVKD. This CDR3 has 15 amino acids. The ends were cut back, 0 bases at V and 4 bases at J, with 9 bases in the middle. The CDR3 DNA reads as TGTGCCATCAGTGAGTCCTGGGGCCTTAATGAAAAACTGTTTTTT. Its translation is CAISESWGLNEKLFF.

This chain connects TRBV4-1 to TRBJ2-1; D is unresolved. Germline V lookup: CDR1 MGHRA, CDR2 YSYEKL. CDR3 length: 16 residues. V lost 0 bases, J lost 5 bases, and 14 bases lay in between. The CDR3 region is CASSQDYPTSNNEQFF. The CDR3 coding sequence is TGCGCCAGCAGCCAAGATTATCCCACTTCCAACAATGAGCAGTTCTTC.

The count of this clone is one. The genes are TRBV27 and TRBJ2-1; D might be TRBD1 (5 bases). From germline, CDR1 is MNHEY and CDR2 SMNVEV (reference sequence). The CDR3 consists of 15 residues. V gave up 5 bases and J gave up 1 base, with 12 bases separating them. In DNA form, the CDR3 reads TGTGCCAGCAGTATAGACAGCGCTTCCTACAATGAGCAGTTCTTC. Its translation is CASSIDSASYNEQFF.

The chain employs TRBV9 and TRBJ2-2, with TRBD1 matching over 9 bases. CDR1 and CDR2 from the germline V gene are SGDLS and YYNGEE. The CDR3 consists of 15 residues. The V gene end was trimmed by 4 bases and the J gene end by 5 bases; junction bases not matched to a gene: 6. CDR3 residues: CASSTRQGETGELFF. CDR3 nucleotides: TGTGCCAGCAGCACCCGACAGGGGGAGACCGGGGAGCTGTTTTTT.

V gene TRBV7-8 combines with J gene TRBJ1-1; TRBD1 is a possible D gene (6 bases). V was cut by 6 bases and J by 0 bases, with 17 bases left in between. This CDR3 region has 16 residues. In germline, CDR1 is SGHVS, CDR2 FQNEAQ. The CDR3 loop is CASRSPTGTVNTEAFF. CDR3 nucleotides: TGTGCCAGCAGGTCCCCGACAGGAACGGTGAACACTGAAGCTTTCTTT.

The V gene is TRBV5-8, the J gene TRBJ2-7, with 9 bases lining up with TRBD1. Germline CDR1 and CDR2: SGHTS and YDEGEE. CDR3 length: 14 residues. J gave up 4 bases and V 2 bases, and 4 bases lay outside the gene matches. The chain's CDR3 is CASSLGTGKYEQYF. CDR3 DNA: TGTGCCAGCAGCTTAGGGACAGGGAAATACGAGCAGTACTTC.

V usage is TRBV28 and J usage is TRBJ2-7; weak D call: TRBD1 (7 bases). Trimming took off 10 bases at V and 6 bases at J, with 13 bases between the two ends. CDR1 is MDHEN, CDR2 SYDVKM, per germline. This CDR3 spans 11 amino acids. CDR3 amino acids: CAIRQGGEQYF. The DNA of the CDR3 is TGTGCCATCCGACAGGGAGGCGAGCAGTACTTC.

This chain links TRBV27 with TRBJ2-6; TRBD2 matches 11 bases. The CDR3 contains 19 residues. V was pared by 4 bases and J by 2 bases, with 10 bases of the junction left unmatched. CDR1 MNHEY and CDR2 SMNVEV come from the germline V gene (reference sequence). The CDR3 DNA is TGTGCCAGCAGTTCGGGGCTAGCGGGAGGATGGGCTGGGGCCAACGTCCTGACTTTC. Amino acid sequence: CASSSGLAGGWAGANVLTF.

V usage is TRBV28 and J usage is TRBJ1-3; D gene uncertain. CDR1 is MDHEN and CDR2 is SYDVKM in the germline V gene. The V end was cut by 8 bases, the J end by 0 bases, with 17 bases between. This CDR3 region has 16 residues. The CDR3 protein is CASSGSTNPSGNTIYF. In DNA form, the CDR3 reads TGTGCCAGCTCAGGTTCAACAAACCCCTCTGGAAACACCATATATTTT.

The chain couples TRBV5-4 to TRBJ1-4; 7 bases are shared with TRBD1. This CDR3 is built from 14 residues. The V segment lost 4 bases and the J segment 8 bases; nucleotides outside the gene matches: 8. Germline CDR1 reads SGHNT; CDR2 reads YYREEE (reference sequence). CDR3: CASSLDRAREKLFF. CDR3 nucleotides: TGTGCCAGCAGCCTAGACAGGGCCCGGGAAAAACTGTTTTTT.

Comment on this clone: Other DNA sequences in the sample encode the same CDR3. This chain connects TRBV7-9 to TRBJ2-6; D may match TRBD1 or TRBD2 (5 bases each). V was pared by 8 bases and J by 0 bases, with 5 bases between. The CDR3 has 13 residues. Germline lookup yields CDR1 SEHNR and CDR2 FQNEAQ (reference sequence). The CDR3 loop reads CASGGSGANVLTF. The CDR3 region has the DNA TGTGCCAGCGGGGGCTCTGGGGCCAACGTCCTGACTTTC.